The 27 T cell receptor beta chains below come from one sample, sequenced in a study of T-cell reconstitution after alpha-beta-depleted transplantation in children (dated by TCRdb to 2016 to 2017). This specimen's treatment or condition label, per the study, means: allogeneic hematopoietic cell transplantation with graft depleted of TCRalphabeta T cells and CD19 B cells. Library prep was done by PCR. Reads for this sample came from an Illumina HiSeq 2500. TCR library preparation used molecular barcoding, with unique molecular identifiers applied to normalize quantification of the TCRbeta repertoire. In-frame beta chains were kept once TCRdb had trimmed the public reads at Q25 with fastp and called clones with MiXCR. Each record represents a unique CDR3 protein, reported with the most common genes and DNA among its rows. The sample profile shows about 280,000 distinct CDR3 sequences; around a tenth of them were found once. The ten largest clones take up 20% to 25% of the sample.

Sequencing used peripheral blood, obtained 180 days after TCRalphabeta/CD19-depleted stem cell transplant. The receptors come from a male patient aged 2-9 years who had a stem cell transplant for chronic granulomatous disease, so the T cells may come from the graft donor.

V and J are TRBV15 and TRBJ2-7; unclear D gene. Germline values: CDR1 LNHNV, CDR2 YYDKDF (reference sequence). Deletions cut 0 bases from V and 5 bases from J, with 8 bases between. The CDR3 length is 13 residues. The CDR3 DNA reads TGTGCCACCAGCAGAGATGGGAAGGACGAGCAGTACTTC. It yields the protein CATSRDGKDEQYF.

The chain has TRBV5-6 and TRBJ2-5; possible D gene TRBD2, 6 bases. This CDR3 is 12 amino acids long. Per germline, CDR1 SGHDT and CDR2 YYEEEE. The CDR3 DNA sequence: TGTGCTAGCGGCTTGGCCAAAGAGACCCAGTACTTC. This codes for CASGLAKETQYF.

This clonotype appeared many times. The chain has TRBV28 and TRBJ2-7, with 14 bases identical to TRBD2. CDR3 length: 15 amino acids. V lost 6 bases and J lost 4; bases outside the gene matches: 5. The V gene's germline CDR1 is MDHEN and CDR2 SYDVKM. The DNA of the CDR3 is TGTGCCAGCAGCCCCGGGACTAGCGGGAGTTACGAGCAGTACTTC. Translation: CASSPGTSGSYEQYF.

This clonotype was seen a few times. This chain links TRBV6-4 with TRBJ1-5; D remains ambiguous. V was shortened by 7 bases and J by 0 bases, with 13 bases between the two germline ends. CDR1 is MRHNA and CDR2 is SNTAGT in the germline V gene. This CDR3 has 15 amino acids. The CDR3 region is CASKATPYSNQPQHF. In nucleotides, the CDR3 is TGTGCCAGCAAGGCGACCCCATATAGCAATCAGCCCCAGCATTTT.

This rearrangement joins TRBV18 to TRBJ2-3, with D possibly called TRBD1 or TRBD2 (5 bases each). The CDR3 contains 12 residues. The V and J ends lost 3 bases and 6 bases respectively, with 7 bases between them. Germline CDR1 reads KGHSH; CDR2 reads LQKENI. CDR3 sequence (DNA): TGTGCCAGCTCACCCAGGGACGATACGCAGTATTTT. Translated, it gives CASSPRDDTQYF.

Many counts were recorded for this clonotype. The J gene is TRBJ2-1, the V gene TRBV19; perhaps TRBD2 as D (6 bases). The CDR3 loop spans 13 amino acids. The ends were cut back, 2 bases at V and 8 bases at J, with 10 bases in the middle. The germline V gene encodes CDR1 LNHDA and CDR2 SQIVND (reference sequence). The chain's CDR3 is CASSINREYEQFF. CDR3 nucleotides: TGTGCCAGTAGTATAAATCGGGAGTATGAGCAGTTCTTC.

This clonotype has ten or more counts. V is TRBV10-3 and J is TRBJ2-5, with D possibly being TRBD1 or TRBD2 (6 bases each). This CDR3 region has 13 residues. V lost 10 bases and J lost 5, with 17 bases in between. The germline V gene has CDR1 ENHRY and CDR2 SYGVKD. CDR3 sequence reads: CATRGTPGETQYF. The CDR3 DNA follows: TGTGCCACCCGCGGGACACCGGGGGAGACCCAGTACTTC.

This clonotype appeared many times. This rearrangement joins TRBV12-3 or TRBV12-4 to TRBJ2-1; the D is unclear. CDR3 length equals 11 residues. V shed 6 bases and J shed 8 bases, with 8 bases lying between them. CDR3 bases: TGTGCCAGCAGCCCTTTCGATGAGCAGTTCTTC. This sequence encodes CASSPFDEQFF.

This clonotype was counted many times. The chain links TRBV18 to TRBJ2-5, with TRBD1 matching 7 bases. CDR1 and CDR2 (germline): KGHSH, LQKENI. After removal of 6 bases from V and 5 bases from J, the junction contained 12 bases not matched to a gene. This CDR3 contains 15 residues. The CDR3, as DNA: TGTGCCAGCTCTAATCTAGACAGGGTGGAGGAGACCCAGTACTTC. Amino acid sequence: CASSNLDRVEETQYF.

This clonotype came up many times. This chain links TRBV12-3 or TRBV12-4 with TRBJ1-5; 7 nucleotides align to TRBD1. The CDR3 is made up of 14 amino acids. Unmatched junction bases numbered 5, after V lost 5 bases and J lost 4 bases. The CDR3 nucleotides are TGTGCCAGCAGTCTGCGACAGGGTAATCAGCCCCAGCATTTT. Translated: CASSLRQGNQPQHF.

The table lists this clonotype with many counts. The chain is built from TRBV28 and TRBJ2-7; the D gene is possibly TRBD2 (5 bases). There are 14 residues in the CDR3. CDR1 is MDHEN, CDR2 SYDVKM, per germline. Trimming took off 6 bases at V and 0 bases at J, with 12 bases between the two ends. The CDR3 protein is CASRSGLISYEQYF. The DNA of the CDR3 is TGTGCCAGCAGATCTGGACTCATCTCCTACGAGCAGTACTTC.

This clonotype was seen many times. Here the CDR3 DNA reads TGTGCCAGCAGCTTATATCCGGGCAGAAACTATGGCTACACCTTC. Translated: CASSLYPGRNYGYTF. This chain uses TRBV7-3 with TRBJ1-2, with D uncertain. The germline CDR1 and CDR2 sequences are SGHTA and FQGTGA. V shed 2 bases and J shed 2 bases, with 12 bases lying between them. The CDR3 spans 15 residues.

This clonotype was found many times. CDR3 in amino acids: CSVEDLFGGRQETQYF. CDR3 coding DNA: TGCAGCGTTGAAGATCTTTTCGGGGGCCGTCAAGAGACCCAGTACTTC. J is TRBJ2-5 and V is TRBV29-1, with D tentatively TRBD1 or TRBD2 (6 bases each). Germline V CDR1 and CDR2: SQVTM, ANQGSEA. V was pared by 0 bases and J by 2 bases, with 16 bases between. The CDR3 contains 16 residues.

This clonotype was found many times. The CDR3 nucleotides read TGCGCCAGCAGCTTGACGGGGGGGAACTGGGAGACCCAGTACTTC. Translated: CASSLTGGNWETQYF. The genes are TRBV5-1 and TRBJ2-5; 8 positions match TRBD2. V lost 1 base, J lost 5 bases, and 7 bases stayed unmatched. Germline values: CDR1 SGHRS, CDR2 YFSETQ. The CDR3 contains 15 residues.

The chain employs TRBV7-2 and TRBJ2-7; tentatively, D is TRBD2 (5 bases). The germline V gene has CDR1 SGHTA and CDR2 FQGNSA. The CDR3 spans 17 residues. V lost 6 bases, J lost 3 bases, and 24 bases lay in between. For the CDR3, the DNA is TGTGCCAGCAGTAGCGCTCACTCTAACCCTCACCTCTACGAGCAGTACTTC. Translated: CASSSAHSNPHLYEQYF.

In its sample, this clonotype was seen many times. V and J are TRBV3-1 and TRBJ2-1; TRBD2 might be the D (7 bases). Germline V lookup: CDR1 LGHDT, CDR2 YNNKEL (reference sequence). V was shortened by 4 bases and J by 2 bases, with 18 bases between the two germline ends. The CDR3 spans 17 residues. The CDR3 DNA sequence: TGTGCCAGCAGCCGCCTTGGGGGCGGGAGTACCTACAATGAGCAGTTCTTC. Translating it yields CASSRLGGGSTYNEQFF.

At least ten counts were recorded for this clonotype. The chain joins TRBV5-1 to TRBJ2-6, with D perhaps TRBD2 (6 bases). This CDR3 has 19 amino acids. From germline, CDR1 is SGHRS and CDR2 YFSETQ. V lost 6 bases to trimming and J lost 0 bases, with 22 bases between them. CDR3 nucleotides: TGCGCCAGCACCTTAGTTCCCCGGGGGTCCAGCTCTGGGGCCAACGTCCTGACTTTC. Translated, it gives CASTLVPRGSSSGANVLTF.

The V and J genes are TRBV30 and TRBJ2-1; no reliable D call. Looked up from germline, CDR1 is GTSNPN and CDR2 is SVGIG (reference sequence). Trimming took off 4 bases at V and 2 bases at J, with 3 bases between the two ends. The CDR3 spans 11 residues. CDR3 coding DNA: TGTGCCTGGACAGCCTACAATGAGCAGTTCTTC. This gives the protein CAWTAYNEQFF.

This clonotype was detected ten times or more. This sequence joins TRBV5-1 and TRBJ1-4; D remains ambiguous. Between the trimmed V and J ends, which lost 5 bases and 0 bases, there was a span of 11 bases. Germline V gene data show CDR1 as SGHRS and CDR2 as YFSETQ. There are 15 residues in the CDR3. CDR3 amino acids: CASRSSPSTNEKLFF. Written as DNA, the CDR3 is TGCGCCAGCAGGTCCAGTCCGTCAACTAATGAAAAACTGTTTTTT.

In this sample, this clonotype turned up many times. For the CDR3, the DNA is TGTGCCAGCAGTCTACAGGGGGATAATTCACCCCTCCACTTT. It codes for CASSLQGDNSPLHF. This chain joins TRBV12-3 or TRBV12-4 and TRBJ1-6; TRBD1 agrees at 8 bases. This CDR3 spans 14 amino acids. The ends lost 5 bases at V and 5 bases at J; junction bases unmatched: 2.

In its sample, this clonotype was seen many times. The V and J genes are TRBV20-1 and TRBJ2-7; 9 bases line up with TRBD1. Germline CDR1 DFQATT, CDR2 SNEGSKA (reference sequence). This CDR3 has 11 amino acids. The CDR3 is CSRDREYEQYF. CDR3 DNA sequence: TGCAGCCGGGACAGGGAGTACGAGCAGTACTTC.

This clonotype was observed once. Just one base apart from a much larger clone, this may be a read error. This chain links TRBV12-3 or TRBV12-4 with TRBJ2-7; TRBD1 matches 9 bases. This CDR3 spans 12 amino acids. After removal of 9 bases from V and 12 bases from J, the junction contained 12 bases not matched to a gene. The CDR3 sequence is CASGPGQGLPYF. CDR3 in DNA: TGTGCCAGTGGCCCGGGACAGGGTCTTCCGTACTTC.

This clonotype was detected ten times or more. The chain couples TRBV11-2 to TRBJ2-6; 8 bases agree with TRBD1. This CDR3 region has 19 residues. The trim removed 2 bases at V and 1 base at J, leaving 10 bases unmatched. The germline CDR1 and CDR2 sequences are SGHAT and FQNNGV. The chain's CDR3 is CASSLYWTGSPSGANVLTF. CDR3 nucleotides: TGTGCCAGCAGCTTATATTGGACAGGGTCCCCATCTGGGGCCAACGTCCTGACTTTC.

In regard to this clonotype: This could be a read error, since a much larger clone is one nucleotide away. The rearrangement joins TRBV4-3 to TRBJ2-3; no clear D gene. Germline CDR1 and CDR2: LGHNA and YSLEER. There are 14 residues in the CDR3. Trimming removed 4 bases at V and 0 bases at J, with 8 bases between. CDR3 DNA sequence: TGCGCCAGCAGCCCTACCGTTAGCACAGATACGCAGTATTTT. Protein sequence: CASSPTVSTDTQYF.

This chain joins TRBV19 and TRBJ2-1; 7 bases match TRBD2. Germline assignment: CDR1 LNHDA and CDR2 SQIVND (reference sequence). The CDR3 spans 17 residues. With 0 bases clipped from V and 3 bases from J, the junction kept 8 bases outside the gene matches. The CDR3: CASSIDLPRELYNEQFF. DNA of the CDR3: TGTGCCAGTAGTATAGATCTGCCGCGGGAGCTCTACAATGAGCAGTTCTTC.

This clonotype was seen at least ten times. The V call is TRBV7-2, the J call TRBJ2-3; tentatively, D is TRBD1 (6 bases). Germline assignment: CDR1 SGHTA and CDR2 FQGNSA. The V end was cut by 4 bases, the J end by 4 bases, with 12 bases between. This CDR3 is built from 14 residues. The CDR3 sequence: CASSSQGSSDTQYF. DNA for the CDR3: TGTGCCAGCAGCTCTCAGGGGAGCTCAGATACGCAGTATTTT.

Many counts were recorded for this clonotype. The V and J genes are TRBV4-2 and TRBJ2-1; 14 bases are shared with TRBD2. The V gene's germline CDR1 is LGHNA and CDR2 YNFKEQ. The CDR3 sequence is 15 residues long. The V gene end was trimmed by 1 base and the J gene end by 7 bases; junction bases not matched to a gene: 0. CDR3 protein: CASSQGTSGRNEQFF. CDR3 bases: TGTGCCAGCAGCCAAGGGACTAGCGGGAGGAATGAGCAGTTCTTC.